These 28 T cell receptor beta chains share one sample of origin, sequenced in a study of T-cell reconstitution after alpha-beta-depleted transplantation in children. The authors prepared the TCRbeta library with unique molecular identifiers. A single record per CDR3 protein comes from TCRdb applying MiXCR to the PCR reads. The sample lists roughly 200,000 distinct CDR3 sequences, just over 14% occurring once. Sequenced material: PBMCs from the stem cell graft donor, taken from the stem cell graft. These TCRs come from a human donor who donated a stem cell graft to a child with acute lymphoblastic leukemia.

This rearrangement joins TRBV19 to TRBJ1-2, with 7 bases fitting TRBD1. Looked up from germline, CDR1 is LNHDA and CDR2 is SQIVND (reference sequence). This CDR3 has 15 amino acids. J lost 6 bases, V lost 3 bases, and 10 bases had no gene match. For the CDR3, the DNA is TGTGCCAGTAGTATTAGTGGCAGGGGGTATGATGGCTACACCTTC. Protein: CASSISGRGYDGYTF.

This clonotype appeared many times. V gene TRBV10-3 combines with J gene TRBJ2-5, with D tentatively TRBD2 (6 bases). The ends were cut back, 4 bases at V and 2 bases at J, with 23 bases in the middle. Germline CDR1 and CDR2: ENHRY and SYGVKD. This CDR3 is 18 amino acids long. CDR3 loop: CAISAGRDLGGLQETQYF. The CDR3 coding sequence is TGTGCCATCAGTGCAGGGCGGGATCTTGGGGGTTTACAAGAGACCCAGTACTTC.

This clonotype was seen at least ten times. The CDR3 is CASSPEGPTGELFF. For the CDR3, the DNA is TGTGCCAGCAGTCCGGAGGGCCCGACCGGGGAGCTGTTTTTT. V gene TRBV12-3 or TRBV12-4 combines with J gene TRBJ2-2; a weak D match, TRBD2 (6 bases). The CDR3 spans 14 residues. Trimming took 5 bases from V and 5 from J, leaving 12 bases between them.

On this clonotype: A clone one base away is much larger, so this may be a read error. DNA for the CDR3: TGCGCCAACAGCTTTCTCCCGACCCTCGCGAATGAGCAGTTCTTC. This codes for CANSFLPTLANEQFF. The V gene is TRBV5-1, the J gene TRBJ2-1; no firm D call. The germline V gene has CDR1 SGHRS and CDR2 YFSETQ. There are 15 residues in the CDR3.

There are many counts of this clonotype. J is TRBJ2-7 and V is TRBV5-1, with 8 bases aligning to TRBD2. The CDR3 sequence is 14 residues long. Germline V gives CDR1 SGHRS, CDR2 YFSETQ. Trimming at V came to 6 bases and at J to 4 bases, leaving 9 bases not matched to a gene. The CDR3 coding sequence is TGCGCCAGCACTCAAGGAACTAGCGGTTACGAGCAGTACTTC. Translated: CASTQGTSGYEQYF.

This clonotype was found many times. The rearrangement uses TRBV10-3 and TRBJ1-1; no clear D gene. Germline assignment: CDR1 ENHRY and CDR2 SYGVKD. The CDR3 sequence is 14 residues long. Trimming stripped 4 bases from V and 1 base from J, with 10 bases between. The DNA of the CDR3 is TGTGCCATCAGTGCGCCCGGGAGGAACACTGAAGCTTTCTTT. The encoded protein is CAISAPGRNTEAFF.

This clonotype was seen ten or more times. The chain couples TRBV6-1 to TRBJ1-1; the match to TRBD1 covers 7 bases. The CDR3 sequence is 11 residues long. V lost 7 bases and J lost 4; bases outside the gene matches: 0. The germline V gene has CDR1 MNHNS and CDR2 SASEGT. CDR3 in amino acids: CASTGGTEAFF. The CDR3 nucleotides are TGTGCCAGCACAGGGGGCACTGAAGCTTTCTTT.

This clonotype was counted many times. This chain uses TRBV27 with TRBJ1-4; D gene unclear. CDR3 size: 13 residues. The V gene lost 3 bases and the J gene lost 6 bases, with 8 bases spanning the gap. Germline V gene sequence: CDR1 MNHEY, CDR2 SMNVEV (reference sequence). CDR3 in amino acids: CASSLRGDEKLFF. The DNA of the CDR3 is TGTGCCAGCAGTTTGCGGGGAGATGAAAAACTGTTTTTT.

This clonotype has more than one count but fewer than ten. The chain combines TRBV6-1 with TRBJ2-1, with D possibly matching TRBD1 (6 bases). CDR3 length equals 13 residues. Germline loops: CDR1 MNHNS, CDR2 SASEGT. V gave up 6 bases and J gave up 2 bases, with 8 bases separating them. This CDR3 reads CASRNRAYNEQFF. The CDR3 coding sequence is TGTGCCAGCAGGAACAGGGCCTACAATGAGCAGTTCTTC.

There are a few counts of this clonotype. The chain recombines TRBV6-1 with TRBJ1-5, with 8 bases that match TRBD1. Germline trimming cut 6 bases from V and 0 bases from J; bases unmatched to any gene: 7. The CDR3 consists of 16 residues. The germline gives CDR1 MNHNS, CDR2 SASEGT. The CDR3 DNA reads as TGTGCCAGCAGGGACAGGGCAAATATTAGCAATCAGCCCCAGCATTTT. Amino acid sequence: CASRDRANISNQPQHF.

This clonotype has at least ten counts. The gene calls are TRBV15 and TRBJ2-7, with a tentative D call TRBD2 (6 bases). The germline V gene has CDR1 LNHNV and CDR2 YYDKDF (reference sequence). The CDR3 contains 14 residues. Trimming removed 8 bases from V and 5 bases from J, with 19 bases in between. CDR3 protein: CATAQGGPSDEQYF. CDR3 nucleotides: TGTGCCACCGCGCAGGGCGGGCCTAGCGACGAGCAGTACTTC. Supplemented by reference TRBV15 and TRBJ2-7, the full variable domain reads DAMVIQNPRYQVTQFGKPVTLSCSQTLNHNVMYWYQQKSSQAPKLLFHYYDKDFNNEADTPDNFQSRRPNTSFCFLDIRSPGLGDTAMYLCATAQGGPSDEQYFGPGTRLTVT.

This clonotype was picked up many times. The chain couples TRBV11-2 to TRBJ2-1, with D possibly being TRBD2 (6 bases). The V and J ends lost 5 bases and 8 bases respectively, with 7 bases between them. The germline gives CDR1 SGHAT, CDR2 FQNNGV. The CDR3 has 11 amino acids. The CDR3 sequence is CASSRRDEQFF. The CDR3 bases are TGTGCCAGCAGCCGGAGGGATGAGCAGTTCTTC.

This chain connects TRBV5-1 to TRBJ2-6, with 7 bases matching TRBD1. The J segment lost 0 bases and the V segment lost 0 bases, leaving 3 bases of the junction unmatched. Germline V gene data show CDR1 as SGHRS and CDR2 as YFSETQ. The CDR3 consists of 17 residues. This chain's CDR3 is CASSLVGQTSGANVLTF. The CDR3 nucleotides are TGCGCCAGCAGCTTGGTGGGACAGACCTCTGGGGCCAACGTCCTGACTTTC.

This clonotype came up many times. The chain carries TRBV7-2 and TRBJ1-2, with 9 positions matching TRBD1. J lost 4 bases, V lost 1 base, and 7 bases had no gene match. CDR1 and CDR2 from the germline V gene are SGHTA and FQGNSA. The CDR3 length is 16 residues. The CDR3 region is CASSLGAGQGTYGYTF. CDR3 coding DNA: TGTGCCAGCAGCTTAGGCGCGGGACAGGGAACCTATGGCTACACCTTC.

This clonotype was recorded many times. The chain combines TRBV12-3 or TRBV12-4 with TRBJ2-3; D is uncertain. The CDR3 is 13 amino acids. Trimming removed 3 bases from V and 2 bases from J, with 6 bases in between. This CDR3 reads CASSFGFTDTQYF. The CDR3 DNA follows: TGTGCCAGCAGTTTTGGGTTCACAGATACGCAGTATTTT.

This clonotype was found many times. CDR3 region: CASSLGLAGAGVTQYF. CDR3 in DNA: TGTGCCAGCAGCCTGGGACTAGCGGGAGCGGGAGTTACGCAGTATTTT. The chain carries TRBV3-1 and TRBJ2-3, with 14 bases identical to TRBD2. The CDR3 is 16 residues long. CDR1 and CDR2 (germline): LGHDT, YNNKEL (reference sequence). V lost 4 bases and J lost 8; bases outside the gene matches: 8.

This clonotype was observed many times. The genes are TRBV5-1 and TRBJ2-3; 9 bases map to TRBD2. V lost 4 bases to trimming and J lost 3 bases; unmatched junction nucleotides: 3. CDR1 is SGHRS, CDR2 YFSETQ, per germline. This CDR3 spans 14 amino acids. The CDR3 spells CASSGGRVTDTQYF. CDR3 nucleotide sequence: TGCGCCAGCAGCGGCGGGAGGGTTACAGATACGCAGTATTTT.

The sample holds many counts of this clonotype. The gene calls are TRBV7-9 and TRBJ2-1; D is perhaps TRBD1 (5 bases). Looked up from germline, CDR1 is SEHNR and CDR2 is FQNEAQ (reference sequence). The CDR3 extends over 17 amino acids. Trimming left V 5 bases short and J 3 bases short, with 20 bases between. For the CDR3, the DNA is TGTGCCAGCAGCCTATGGGGCCGGCTAAGGGGCTACAATGAGCAGTTCTTC. Its translation: CASSLWGRLRGYNEQFF.

The table lists this clonotype with a few counts. This chain joins TRBV7-2 and TRBJ2-3, with 8 bases matching TRBD2. The V and J ends lost 3 bases and 7 bases, in that order; junction bases with no gene match: 3. The CDR3 runs 13 residues. The germline gives CDR1 SGHTA, CDR2 FQGNSA. CDR3 protein: CASSFRSGNTQYF. CDR3 sequence (DNA): TGTGCCAGCAGCTTCCGTAGCGGGAATACGCAGTATTTT.

Concerning this clonotype: This may arise from a read error, as a much more abundant clone is one base away. V is TRBV9 and J is TRBJ1-1, with TRBD1 as a possible D gene (5 bases). V was clipped by 3 bases and J by 7 bases, with 22 bases between them. The germline gives CDR1 SGDLS, CDR2 YYNGEE. CDR3 length: 16 amino acids. In DNA, the CDR3 is TGTGCCAGCAGCGAGGGAGTGGGGCGTTTCTGGCATGAAGCTTTCTTT. This encodes CASSEGVGRFWHEAFF.

This clonotype was observed many times. The chain links TRBV5-1 to TRBJ2-6; D is undetermined. CDR1 and CDR2 from the germline V gene are SGHRS and YFSETQ. With 1 base removed from V and 2 bases from J, the gap between germline ends came to 7 bases. CDR3 length equals 15 residues. The CDR3 nucleotides are TGCGCCAGCAGCTTGATATCCCCTGGGGCCAACGTCCTGACTTTC. Translating gives CASSLISPGANVLTF.

J is TRBJ2-7 and V is TRBV6-1; D unclear. V dropped 6 bases and J dropped 0 bases, with 12 bases sitting between them. The CDR3 totals 14 residues. Germline CDR1 and CDR2: MNHNS and SASEGT. The CDR3 is CASRPTETSYEQYF. The CDR3 nucleotides read TGTGCCAGCAGACCTACAGAAACCTCCTACGAGCAGTACTTC.

In this sample, this clonotype is large. The chain carries TRBV7-6 and TRBJ2-7; D might be TRBD2 (6 bases). Germline values: CDR1 SGHVS, CDR2 FNYEAQ. V lost 5 bases and J lost 0, with 14 bases in between. The CDR3 covers 15 residues. CDR3 sequence: CASSRGGSGSYEQYF. The CDR3 region has the DNA TGTGCCAGCAGCCGGGGAGGATCTGGCTCCTACGAGCAGTACTTC.

This clonotype has a count of ten or more. The rearrangement links TRBV29-1 to TRBJ2-1; weak D call: TRBD1 (6 bases). Germline V gene data show CDR1 as SQVTM and CDR2 as ANQGSEA. The germline V and J ends were trimmed by 0 bases and 0 bases, with 15 bases remaining between them. The CDR3 extends over 17 amino acids. CDR3: CSVEDTTTGISYNEQFF. The DNA for the CDR3 is TGCAGCGTTGAAGATACCACCACAGGGATCTCCTACAATGAGCAGTTCTTC.

This clonotype was observed at least ten times. The CDR3 protein is CASSLYMGQTSSYEQYF. CDR3 nucleotide sequence: TGTGCCAGCAGCTTATATATGGGACAGACTAGCTCCTACGAGCAGTACTTC. The J gene is TRBJ2-7, the V gene TRBV11-2; a weak D match, TRBD1 (7 bases). Trimming removed 2 bases from V and 0 bases from J, with 17 bases in between. The CDR3 sequence is 17 residues long. Germline CDR1 is SGHAT and CDR2 is FQNNGV.

As to this clonotype: A much larger clone differs by one base, so this may be a read error. The gene calls are TRBV10-2 and TRBJ1-1; unclear D gene. Germline CDR1 is WSHSY and CDR2 is SAAADI. Trimming shortened V by 8 bases and J by 2 bases, and 15 bases separated the two germline ends. The CDR3 consists of 14 residues. The DNA of the CDR3 is TGCGCCAGCTCGGGGATCCTCTTTAACACTGAAGCTTTCTTT. Protein sequence: CASSGILFNTEAFF.

The CDR3: CASSSRDRERKNIQYF. The CDR3 DNA is TGTGCCAGCAGCTCCCGGGACAGGGAGAGGAAAAACATTCAGTACTTC. The rearrangement joins TRBV13 to TRBJ2-4, with 9 bases identical to TRBD1. This CDR3 region has 16 residues. Germline V gene sequence: CDR1 PRHDT, CDR2 FYEKMQ (reference sequence). The ends lost 4 bases at V and 4 bases at J; junction bases unmatched: 8. The full variable domain, with the rest looked up from reference TRBV13 and TRBJ2-4, is AAGVIQSPRHLIKEKRETATLKCYPIPRHDTVYWYQQGPGQDPQFLISFYEKMQSDKGSIPDRFSAQQFSDYHSELNMSSLELGDSALYFCASSSRDRERKNIQYFGAGTRLSVL.

This clonotype appeared many times. The rearrangement links TRBV30 to TRBJ2-7; maybe TRBD1 (5 bases). Germline V gene data show CDR1 as GTSNPN and CDR2 as SVGIG (reference sequence). The CDR3 sequence is 14 residues long. V lost 0 bases and J 4 bases, leaving 13 bases between the germline ends. In nucleotides, the CDR3 is TGTGCCTGGAGTGTAGTAGGGGTGGGGTACGAGCAGTACTTC. Translated, it gives CAWSVVGVGYEQYF.